A selection of T cell receptor beta chains follows, all from one sample in a study of OX40 agonist ivuxolimab in advanced cancers. TCRdb's table, derived via immunoSEQ multiplex PCR, lists solely in-frame clones and lacks some. The repertoire holds 92,000 or so clones, more than 80% seen once, with approximately 5.5% in the top ten. Sequenced material: CD4+ or CD8+ T cells sorted from blood, taken in a trial of the OX40 agonist ivuxolimab. The receptors originated from an adult with an advanced solid tumor such as melanoma, head and neck, liver or kidney cancer. The CDR3 runs from the conserved cysteine through the conserved F or W. D genes are given only for firm matches. Clone size is shown for a subset of rows, as once, few, many or a class of expanded clone.

v_call,j_call,d_call,clone_size,cdr3_aa,cdr3_nt
TRBV11-1,TRBJ2-7,TRBD1,.,CASSLEGQGTYEQYF,TGTGCCAGCAGCTTAGAGGGACAGGGGACGTACGAGCAGTACTTC
TRBV19,TRBJ2-3,.,.,CASSPQVGGIYLTDTQYF,TGTGCCAGTAGCCCCCAGGTTGGGGGGATCTACTTGACAGATACGCAGTATTTT
TRBV29-1,TRBJ1-1,.,few,CSVGRTLSTEAFF,TGCAGCGTTGGACGGACTCTGAGCACTGAAGCTTTCTTT
TRBV5-1,TRBJ2-3,TRBD1,.,CASSSGTGVMASTDTQYF,TGCGCCAGCAGTTCCGGGACAGGGGTGATGGCTAGCACAGATACGCAGTATTTT
TRBV2,TRBJ1-2,.,.,CASTEGPYGYTF,TGTGCCAGCACGGAGGGCCCCTATGGCTACACCTTC
TRBV6-4,TRBJ2-5,.,.,CASSLEHGETQYF,TGTGCCAGCAGTCTGGAGCACGGGGAGACCCAGTACTTC
TRBV5-1,TRBJ2-7,.,.,CASKLAGSYEQYF,TGCGCCAGCAAATTGGCAGGCTCCTACGAGCAGTACTTC
TRBV5-6,TRBJ1-6,.,.,CASSLAGGSYNSPLHF,TGTGCCAGCAGCTTAGCGGGAGGGAGCTATAATTCACCCCTCCACTTT
TRBV6-5,TRBJ2-7,.,.,CASSDPGQVVYEQYF,TGTGCCAGCAGCGACCCCGGGCAGGTGGTATACGAGCAGTACTTC
TRBV7-2,TRBJ2-2,TRBD2,.,CASSPRGLAGTGELFF,TGTGCCAGCAGCCCGAGGGGGCTAGCGGGAACCGGGGAGCTGTTTTTT
TRBV15,TRBJ2-7,.,.,CATSHTGTADDHEQYF,TGTGCCACCAGCCATACCGGGACCGCCGATGACCACGAGCAGTACTTC
TRBV19,TRBJ2-1,TRBD2,.,CASSPGTSTYNEQFF,TGTGCCAGTAGTCCTGGGACTAGTACGTACAATGAGCAGTTCTTC
TRBV6-1,TRBJ1-2,.,.,CASSDLAAGSYGYTF,TGTGCCAGCAGTGACCTCGCCGCGGGGTCCTATGGCTACACCTTC
TRBV13,TRBJ1-2,.,once,CASSLEAVGGYTF,TGTGCCAGCAGCTTAGAGGCAGTTGGGGGCTACACCTTC
TRBV18,TRBJ2-7,.,.,CASSLGVGEQYF,TGTGCCAGCTCGCTCGGGGTGGGGGAGCAGTACTTC
TRBV2,TRBJ1-3,.,.,CASSPRDSGNTIYF,TGTGCCAGCAGTCCCCGGGACTCTGGAAACACCATATATTTT
TRBV29-1,TRBJ2-1,.,.,CSVEESIFVGEQFF,TGCAGCGTTGAAGAATCTATTTTTGTGGGTGAGCAGTTCTTC
TRBV19,TRBJ2-7,.,.,CASSRGGDEQYF,TGTGCCAGTAGTAGGGGGGGCGACGAGCAGTACTTC
TRBV5-4,TRBJ1-2,.,.,CASSSGGGRSNYGYTF,TGTGCCAGCAGTTCCGGGGGGGGGCGATCTAACTATGGCTACACCTTC
TRBV30,TRBJ1-6,.,few,CAWRAAGLPISPLHF,TGTGCCTGGAGAGCGGCAGGGCTTCCAATTTCACCCCTCCACTTT
TRBV7-7,TRBJ2-1,.,.,CASSLGLGLNNEQFF,TGTGCCAGCAGCTTAGGGCTAGGCTTAAACAATGAGCAGTTCTTC
TRBV7-9,TRBJ2-1,TRBD2,once,CASSLSLGSGRADNEQFF,TGTGCCAGCAGCTTAAGCCTTGGTAGCGGGAGGGCGGACAATGAGCAGTTCTTC
TRBV6-5,TRBJ2-3,.,.,CASNGGALTDTQYF,TGTGCCAGCAACGGGGGAGCCCTCACAGATACGCAGTATTTT
TRBV10-3,TRBJ2-2,.,.,CAISTNTGELFF,TGTGCCATCAGTACGAACACCGGGGAGCTGTTTTTT
TRBV9,TRBJ2-6,.,.,CASSVENALIGANVLTF,TGTGCCAGCAGCGTAGAAAACGCCTTGATTGGGGCCAACGTCCTGACTTTC
TRBV18,TRBJ1-2,.,.,CASSPDAHGYTF,TGTGCCAGCTCACCCGACGCCCACGGCTACACCTTC
TRBV19,TRBJ2-7,TRBD1,.,CASGRQGSYEQYF,TGTGCCAGTGGGCGACAGGGCTCCTACGAGCAGTACTTC
TRBV27,TRBJ2-2,.,few,CASRIDTGELFF,TGTGCTTCCCGTATAGACACCGGGGAGCTGTTTTTT
TRBV6-1,TRBJ1-5,.,.,CASRPAGTQNQPQHF,TGTGCCAGCAGACCCGCCGGGACACAAAATCAGCCCCAGCATTTT
TRBV5-1,TRBJ2-1,TRBD2,.,CASSVLAGVDEQFF,TGCGCCAGCAGCGTACTAGCGGGAGTAGATGAGCAGTTCTTC
TRBV7-2,TRBJ1-2,.,.,CASVRGYGYGYTF,TGTGCCAGCGTCCGGGGGTATGGCTATGGCTACACCTTC
TRBV7-8,TRBJ2-3,.,.,CASSLQVDPDTQYF,TGTGCCAGCAGCTTACAGGTAGATCCAGATACGCAGTATTTT
TRBV6-1,TRBJ2-2,TRBD1,.,CASSVDRVATGELFF,TGTGCCAGCAGTGTAGACAGGGTCGCGACCGGGGAGCTGTTTTTT
TRBV9,TRBJ2-1,TRBD1,.,CASSRDSLPYNEQFF,TGTGCCAGCAGTCGGGACAGTTTACCCTACAATGAGCAGTTCTTC
TRBV27,TRBJ2-3,.,few,CASSLVSRGHSTDTQYF,TGTGCCAGCAGTTTAGTATCCCGGGGGCATTCCACAGATACGCAGTATTTT
TRBV14,TRBJ2-7,.,once,CASSQVFTESSYEQYF,TGTGCCAGCAGCCAAGTTTTTACGGAGAGCTCCTACGAGCAGTACTTC
TRBV18,TRBJ1-2,.,.,CASSPPAGQGGGYTF,TGTGCCAGCTCACCGCCGGCAGGTCAGGGTGGAGGCTACACCTTC
TRBV29-1,TRBJ2-5,.,.,CSVEWADLQETQYF,TGCAGCGTTGAATGGGCAGACCTTCAAGAGACCCAGTACTTC
TRBV7-9,TRBJ2-7,.,.,CASRPGTAVGEQYF,TGTGCCAGCAGACCCGGGACGGCTGTAGGCGAGCAGTACTTC
TRBV7-8,TRBJ1-2,.,.,CASSLSLTNYGYTF,TGTGCCAGCAGCTTATCTCTCACTAACTATGGCTACACCTTC
TRBV5-6,TRBJ2-1,TRBD2,.,CASSLGWTSYDNEQFF,TGTGCCAGCAGCTTAGGCTGGACTAGCTATGACAATGAGCAGTTCTTC
TRBV6-6,TRBJ2-1,.,.,CASSYPTGPRSNEQFF,TGTGCCAGCAGTTACCCGACCGGGCCAAGATCCAATGAGCAGTTCTTC
TRBV6-5,TRBJ2-1,.,.,CASSLGGNEQFF,TGTGCCAGCAGTTTAGGGGGGAATGAGCAGTTCTTC
TRBV11-2,TRBJ2-3,.,.,CASSLDSGATDTQYF,TGTGCCAGCAGCTTAGACTCGGGAGCTACAGATACGCAGTATTTT
TRBV6-1,TRBJ1-3,.,.,CASSGTVGEGTIYF,TGTGCCAGCAGTGGGACAGTAGGGGAGGGCACCATATATTTT
TRBV10-1,TRBJ1-5,.,.,CASSEWGQHF,TGCGCCAGCAGTGAATGGGGGCAGCATTTT
TRBV19,TRBJ2-1,TRBD1,few,CAVSLGTGTYNEQFF,TGTGCCGTAAGTCTGGGGACAGGGACCTACAATGAGCAGTTCTTC
TRBV4-2,TRBJ1-5,TRBD1,.,CASSQPGQGRGQPQHF,TGTGCCAGCAGCCAACCGGGACAGGGGAGAGGGCAGCCCCAGCATTTT
TRBV6-5,TRBJ2-1,TRBD2,few,CASSYGREGHEQFF,TGTGCCAGCAGTTACGGGCGGGAGGGACATGAGCAGTTCTTC
TRBV7-9,TRBJ1-2,TRBD1,once,CASSADRGSNGYTF,TGTGCCAGCAGCGCTGACAGGGGCTCCAATGGCTACACCTTC
TRBV19,TRBJ1-2,TRBD1,.,CASSITRTGNYGYTF,TGTGCCAGTAGTATAACCCGGACAGGGAACTATGGCTACACCTTC